Shown below are 20 T cell receptor beta chains from a single sample sequenced in a study of CD8 T cells in ankylosing spondylitis. TCRdb itself ran the 5' RACE reads through MiXCR, one entry per CDR3 protein. The table records fewer than 200,000 distinct CDR3 sequences, roughly 18% of them present only once. The sample was blood, either unsorted or a sorted T cell fraction (not recorded which). The receptor source for this set is a male donor aged 10-29 years with ankylosing spondylitis or in good health (not recorded which).

This clonotype was seen repeatedly, ten times or more. The chain is built from TRBV5-1 and TRBJ1-1, with 7 bases lining up with TRBD1. The CDR3 loop spans 17 amino acids. From germline, CDR1 is SGHRS and CDR2 YFSETQ. The V segment lost 1 base and the J segment 0 bases; nucleotides outside the gene matches: 9. The CDR3 region is CASSLSPGGIMNTEAFF. Written as DNA, the CDR3 is TGCGCCAGCAGCTTGTCCCCAGGGGGGATCATGAACACTGAAGCTTTCTTT. Full variable domain (rest looked up from reference TRBV5-1 and TRBJ1-1): KAGVTQTPRYLIKTRGQQVTLSCSPISGHRSVSWYQQTPGQGLQFLFEYFSETQRNKGNFPGRFSGRQFSNSRSEMNVSTLELGDSALYLCASSLSPGGIMNTEAFFGQGTRLTVV.

Ten or more counts support this clonotype. The V and J genes are TRBV6-5 and TRBJ2-3; a possible D gene is TRBD2 (6 bases). The length of the CDR3 is 12 residues. CDR1 is MNHEY and CDR2 is SVGAGI in the germline V gene. V dropped 8 bases and J dropped 4 bases, with 10 bases sitting between them. The CDR3 region has the DNA TGTGCCAGCGGCGGAGGGCCAGATACGCAGTATTTT. It yields the protein CASGGGPDTQYF.

In its sample, this clonotype was seen many times. The rearrangement joins TRBV27 to TRBJ2-7; 9 bases map to TRBD1. V was pared by 6 bases and J by 4 bases, with 10 bases of the junction left unmatched. This CDR3 is built from 15 residues. Germline-derived CDR1 and CDR2 are MNHEY and SMNVEV (reference sequence). This CDR3 is CASSQSRDRVYEQYF. Here the CDR3 DNA reads TGTGCCAGCAGCCAGTCACGGGACAGGGTTTACGAGCAGTACTTC.

This clonotype was recorded at least ten times. V usage is TRBV20-1 and J usage is TRBJ2-3; no definite D call. Germline loops: CDR1 DFQATT, CDR2 SNEGSKA (reference sequence). The CDR3 runs 14 residues. The V gene lost 3 bases and the J gene lost 3 bases, with 13 bases spanning the gap. DNA for the CDR3: TGCAGTGCTAGTTTTAGAGGTGAAACAGATACGCAGTATTTT. This translates into CSASFRGETDTQYF.

In this sample, this clonotype turned up many times. The V gene is TRBV4-2, the J gene TRBJ2-3, with 7 bases identical to TRBD1. The germline CDR1 and CDR2 sequences are LGHNA and YNFKEQ. The CDR3 length is 14 residues. The V segment lost 4 bases and the J segment 2 bases; nucleotides outside the gene matches: 3. The CDR3 coding sequence is TGTGCCAGCAGCCCGACAGGGAACACAGATACGCAGTATTTT. It encodes CASSPTGNTDTQYF.

This clonotype has at least ten counts. This chain joins TRBV13 and TRBJ1-1; D not resolved. This CDR3 has 13 amino acids. Germline V gene data show CDR1 as PRHDT and CDR2 as FYEKMQ (reference sequence). V lost 5 bases, J lost 3 bases, and 10 bases lay in between. The CDR3 coding sequence is TGTGCCAGCAGCCCTCCTTACGACACTGAAGCTTTCTTT. It yields the protein CASSPPYDTEAFF. The variable domain in full, completed from reference TRBV13 and TRBJ1-1, reads AAGVIQSPRHLIKEKRETATLKCYPIPRHDTVYWYQQGPGQDPQFLISFYEKMQSDKGSIPDRFSAQQFSDYHSELNMSSLELGDSALYFCASSPPYDTEAFFGQGTRLTVV.

The table lists this clonotype with a few counts. The gene calls are TRBV20-1 and TRBJ2-7; D may correspond to TRBD1 or TRBD2 (6 bases each). CDR3 size: 14 residues. V lost 3 bases to trimming and J lost 2 bases, with 14 bases between them. Germline V CDR1 and CDR2: DFQATT, SNEGSKA (reference sequence). The CDR3, as DNA: TGCAGTGCTAGTGTAGGGGGAGGTCCCTACGAGCAGTACTTC. Translated, it gives CSASVGGGPYEQYF.

This clonotype was counted at least ten times. V and J are TRBV15 and TRBJ2-2, with 9 bases aligning to TRBD1. Trimming took 2 bases from V and 7 from J; bases not matched to a gene: 8. Germline V CDR1 and CDR2: LNHNV, YYDKDF (reference sequence). This CDR3 has 16 residues. The CDR3 here is CATSRPQGALGGELFF. The CDR3 DNA reads TGTGCCACCAGCAGACCACAGGGGGCCCTCGGCGGGGAGCTGTTTTTT.

The sample holds many counts of this clonotype. The genes are TRBV7-2 and TRBJ2-1, with 7 bases fitting TRBD1. V shed 2 bases, J shed 2 bases, and the junction held 3 bases outside the gene matches. This CDR3 is 15 amino acids long. Germline lookup yields CDR1 SGHTA and CDR2 FQGNSA. The CDR3 reads CASSLSQGTYNEQFF. The CDR3 coding sequence is TGTGCCAGCAGCTTATCACAGGGGACCTACAATGAGCAGTTCTTC.

The chain combines TRBV19 with TRBJ2-1, with 7 nucleotides matching TRBD2. CDR1 is LNHDA, CDR2 SQIVND, per germline (reference sequence). The CDR3 runs 14 residues. V trimming: 5 bases; J trimming: 9 bases; junction bases outside the gene matches: 10. The DNA for the CDR3 is TGTGCCAGTAGTCTGGGCGGGAGATCGGGTGAGCAGTTCTTC. This translates into CASSLGGRSGEQFF.

This clonotype was found many times. The chain has TRBV12-3 or TRBV12-4 and TRBJ2-7; 12 bases line up with TRBD1. The CDR3 covers 15 residues. V was clipped by 5 bases and J by 0 bases; unmatched bases: 2. The DNA of the CDR3 is TGTGCCAGCAGTAAGGGACAGGGGGCCTCCTACGAGCAGTACTTC. This translates into CASSKGQGASYEQYF.

The rearrangement uses TRBV29-1 and TRBJ2-5, with TRBD1 identical over 8 bases. V dropped 4 bases and J dropped 7; count of bases not matched to a gene: 2. Germline-derived CDR1 and CDR2 are SQVTM and ANQGSEA. The CDR3 is 11 amino acids. CDR3 residues: CSVGQGATQYF. The DNA for the CDR3 is TGCAGCGTTGGTCAGGGGGCGACCCAGTACTTC. Full variable domain (missing parts from reference TRBV29-1 and TRBJ2-5): SAVISQKPSRDICQRGTSLTIQCQVDSQVTMMFWYRQQPGQSLTLIATANQGSEATYESGFVIDKFPISRPNLTFSTLTVSNMSPEDSSIYLCSVGQGATQYFGPGTRLLVL.

This clonotype came up many times. V gene TRBV11-3 combines with J gene TRBJ2-1; 12 nucleotides agree with TRBD2. V shed 1 base, J shed 4 bases, and the junction held 5 bases outside the gene matches. The CDR3 sequence is 17 residues long. Germline CDR1 is SGHNT and CDR2 is YENEEA. The CDR3 DNA is TGTGCCAGCAGCTTAGGGGCCCTAGCGGGAGGGTACAATGAGCAGTTCTTC. Translated, it gives CASSLGALAGGYNEQFF. Filled out from reference TRBV11-3 and TRBJ2-1, the complete variable domain reads EAGVVQSPRYKIIEKKQPVAFWCNPISGHNTLYWYLQNLGQGPELLIRYENEEAVDDSQLPKDRFSAERLKGVDSTLKIQPAELGDSAVYLCASSLGALAGGYNEQFFGPGTRLTVL.

This clonotype was recorded many times. The chain links TRBV29-1 to TRBJ2-7; the match to TRBD1 covers 7 bases. J was trimmed by 4 bases and V by 6 bases; bases with no gene match: 3. The CDR3 is 11 residues long. Germline V CDR1 and CDR2: SQVTM, ANQGSEA. The CDR3 is CSVRDRYEQYV. The CDR3 DNA follows: TGCAGCGTCCGGGACAGATACGAGCAGTACGTC.

This clonotype was seen more than once but under ten times. The V and J genes are TRBV29-1 and TRBJ2-1; no clear D gene. Germline V gene lookup returns CDR1 SQVTM and CDR2 ANQGSEA. Trimming shortened V by 5 bases and J by 5 bases, and 7 bases separated the two germline ends. The CDR3 consists of 11 residues. This CDR3 is CSVPVDNEQFF. DNA of the CDR3: TGCAGCGTTCCGGTAGACAATGAGCAGTTCTTC.

Many counts were recorded for this clonotype. V and J are TRBV5-1 and TRBJ2-1; D gene uncertain. The germline V gene encodes CDR1 SGHRS and CDR2 YFSETQ. V was cut by 0 bases and J by 6 bases, with 10 bases left in between. The CDR3 has 14 residues. The CDR3 coding sequence is TGCGCCAGCAGCTTGGCGGAGAGTTCCAATGAGCAGTTCTTC. Translation gives CASSLAESSNEQFF.

This clonotype was observed a few times. Given a much more abundant clone one base away, this may be a read error. The CDR3 protein is CASSFGQGFYGDTF. In DNA, the CDR3 is TGTGCCAGCAGCTTCGGACAGGGTTTCTATGGCGACACCTTC. This chain uses TRBV12-3 or TRBV12-4 with TRBJ1-2, with TRBD1 matching 8 bases. The CDR3 is made up of 14 amino acids.

This clonotype was seen ten or more times. The gene calls are TRBV4-1 and TRBJ2-3; 7 bases fit TRBD1. Per germline, CDR1 MGHRA and CDR2 YSYEKL. J gave up 9 bases and V 0 bases, and 9 bases lay outside the gene matches. CDR3 length: 15 residues. The CDR3 DNA reads as TGCGCCAGCAGCCAAGAGGGGGCCGGGACAGTGACGCAGTATTTT. It is translated as CASSQEGAGTVTQYF.

The sample holds many counts of this clonotype. The V gene is TRBV7-2, the J gene TRBJ2-7, with unresolved D. Trimming shortened V by 0 bases and J by 3 bases, and 12 bases separated the two germline ends. CDR3 length: 15 amino acids. The germline gives CDR1 SGHTA, CDR2 FQGNSA. The CDR3 region is CASSLARTPRYEQYF. The CDR3 coding sequence is TGTGCCAGCAGCTTAGCCCGGACGCCGCGCTACGAGCAGTACTTC.

A few counts support this clonotype. The chain uses TRBV18 and TRBJ2-3; the D is unclear. The length of the CDR3 is 16 residues. Germline V gene sequence: CDR1 KGHSH, CDR2 LQKENI. Trimming removed 2 bases at V and 1 base at J, with 13 bases between. The CDR3 here is CASSPNGRVGTDTQYF. CDR3 DNA: TGTGCCAGCTCACCAAACGGCCGGGTCGGCACAGATACGCAGTATTTT.